These 28 T cell receptor beta chains were sequenced from one sample in a study of CD8 T cells in ankylosing spondylitis. One entry per CDR3 protein results from TCRdb running MiXCR on the 5' RACE reads. This table has 40,000 or so distinct CDR3 sequences, roughly 3% appearing once. Sequencing was carried out using blood, either unsorted or a sorted T cell fraction (not recorded which). The receptors stem from a male donor with ankylosing spondylitis or in good health (not recorded which).

This clonotype was picked up many times. This chain joins TRBV9 and TRBJ2-5, with 11 bases that match TRBD2. The junction had 13 bases not matched to a gene; V was cut back by 5 bases and J by 4 bases. Germline V gene data show CDR1 as SGDLS and CDR2 as YYNGEE. The CDR3 sequence is 17 residues long. CDR3: CASSFTGALAGGETQYF. The CDR3 coding sequence is TGTGCCAGCAGTTTTACAGGGGCTCTAGCGGGAGGAGAGACCCAGTACTTC.

This clonotype was detected many times. The chain recombines TRBV9 with TRBJ2-1, with TRBD2 identical over 9 bases. This CDR3 contains 17 residues. Germline values: CDR1 SGDLS, CDR2 YYNGEE. V trimming: 2 bases; J trimming: 5 bases; junction bases outside the gene matches: 11. Here the CDR3 reads CASSVGRAGGPNNEQFF. In DNA, the CDR3 is TGTGCCAGCAGCGTCGGACGAGCGGGAGGCCCCAACAATGAGCAGTTCTTC.

This clonotype was seen many times. The chain joins TRBV9 to TRBJ2-5, with 7 bases identical to TRBD1. V shed 3 bases and J 8 bases; nucleotides not matched to a gene: 10. The CDR3 has 14 residues. The V gene's germline CDR1 is SGDLS and CDR2 YYNGEE. The CDR3 DNA reads as TGTGCCAGCAGCGCCCAAGACAGGGCAGCCACCCAGTACTTC. Translating it yields CASSAQDRAATQYF.

This clonotype was seen ten or more times. The J gene is TRBJ2-3, the V gene TRBV9; possibly TRBD2 for D (6 bases). The CDR3 length is 16 residues. With 0 bases removed from V and 2 bases from J, the gap between germline ends came to 13 bases. CDR1 is SGDLS, CDR2 YYNGEE, per germline. CDR3 bases: TGTGCCAGCAGCGTAGTAACGGGGGACCTCACAGATACGCAGTATTTT. Protein: CASSVVTGDLTDTQYF.

Sample share makes this clonotype medium-sized. This chain links TRBV9 with TRBJ2-3; no clear D gene. This CDR3 spans 11 amino acids. Trimming stripped 0 bases from V and 5 bases from J, with 1 base between. CDR1 SGDLS and CDR2 YYNGEE come from the germline V gene. DNA for the CDR3: TGTGCCAGCAGCGTAGGAGATACGCAGTATTTT. Amino acid sequence: CASSVGDTQYF.

This clonotype has at least ten counts. J is TRBJ2-7 and V is TRBV29-1; TRBD1 aligns across 10 bases. Losses at the gene ends were 2 bases for V and 4 bases for J; bases not matched to a gene: 14. This CDR3 is built from 17 residues. Germline CDR1 and CDR2: SQVTM and ANQGSEA. CDR3 coding DNA: TGCAGCGTTGAAATGCAGGTGGTGGGGACAGGGGCGTACGAGCAGTACGTC. It codes for CSVEMQVVGTGAYEQYV.

This clonotype was counted many times. The J gene is TRBJ1-6, the V gene TRBV9; 9 nucleotides align to TRBD1. The V gene end was trimmed by 0 bases and the J gene end by 8 bases; junction bases not matched to a gene: 3. Germline values: CDR1 SGDLS, CDR2 YYNGEE. The CDR3 length is 15 residues. Written as DNA, the CDR3 is TGTGCCAGCAGCGTAGAAGGGACAGGGTATTCACCCCTCCACTTT. Its translation: CASSVEGTGYSPLHF.

This clonotype was counted many times. The chain combines TRBV9 with TRBJ1-1, with D hard to call. The CDR3 sequence is 15 residues long. The ends were cut back, 3 bases at V and 3 bases at J, with 15 bases in the middle. The germline gives CDR1 SGDLS, CDR2 YYNGEE. This CDR3 reads CASSAGFIRDTEAFF. CDR3 in DNA: TGTGCCAGCAGCGCGGGATTTATTCGGGACACTGAAGCTTTCTTT. The full variable domain, rest sourced from reference TRBV9 and TRBJ1-1, is DSGVTQTPKHLITATGQRVTLRCSPRSGDLSVYWYQQSLDQGLQFLIQYYNGEERAKGNILERFSAQQFPDLHSELNLSSLELGDSALYFCASSAGFIRDTEAFFGQGTRLTVV.

The chain combines TRBV9 with TRBJ2-2, with 8 positions matching TRBD1. Germline CDR1 SGDLS, CDR2 YYNGEE. V lost 0 bases and J lost 7; bases outside the gene matches: 5. The CDR3 covers 15 residues. The CDR3 nucleotides read TGTGCCAGCAGCGTAGCTCAGGGGGCCAGCGGGGAGCTGTTTTTT. Residues: CASSVAQGASGELFF.

There are a few counts of this clonotype. The chain links TRBV9 to TRBJ1-1; weak D call: TRBD1 (5 bases). This CDR3 is 13 amino acids long. The V and J ends lost 4 bases and 7 bases respectively, with 14 bases between them. CDR1 is SGDLS, CDR2 YYNGEE, per germline. CDR3 protein: CASSPPTGHEAFF. The DNA of the CDR3 is TGTGCCAGCAGCCCCCCAACAGGCCATGAAGCTTTCTTT.

About this clonotype: One end of the junction varies from germline; a read error may be responsible. V and J are TRBV9 and TRBJ1-4; no clear D. Germline V gene data show CDR1 as SGDLS and CDR2 as YYNGEE. The CDR3 consists of 15 residues. This chain's CDR3 is CASGVDVATNEKLFF. The CDR3 coding sequence is TGTGCCAGCGGCGTGGATGTGGCAACTAATGAGAAACTGTTTTTT.

The genes are TRBV9 and TRBJ1-4; D perhaps matches TRBD1 (5 bases). Trimming left V 4 bases short and J 8 bases short, with 21 bases between. CDR3 length: 16 amino acids. Germline V gene sequence: CDR1 SGDLS, CDR2 YYNGEE. CDR3 DNA: TGTGCCAGCAGCCCCCGGGACGGTTATGAAGCCGAAAAACTGTTTTTT. Translation: CASSPRDGYEAEKLFF.

This clonotype was counted at least ten times. The chain employs TRBV9 and TRBJ2-1; D ambiguous. Trimming stripped 5 bases from V and 0 bases from J, with 18 bases between. This CDR3 spans 17 amino acids. Germline CDR1 is SGDLS and CDR2 is YYNGEE. The CDR3 DNA reads as TGTGCCAGCAGTCGTAGCCCAAGTTCGAGCTCCTACAATGAGCAGTTCTTC. The encoded protein is CASSRSPSSSSYNEQFF.

This clonotype was seen ten or more times. The chain couples TRBV9 to TRBJ1-2; D ambiguous. The CDR3 extends over 14 amino acids. Per the germline V gene, CDR1 is SGDLS and CDR2 is YYNGEE. V shed 0 bases and J shed 4 bases, with 10 bases lying between them. The DNA of the CDR3 is TGTGCCAGCAGCGTAGCGGGGTTTCCCTATGGCTACACCTTC. Translated, it gives CASSVAGFPYGYTF.

Concerning this clonotype itself: A much more abundant neighbour one base away suggests this may be a read error. V usage is TRBV9 and J usage is TRBJ2-1, with 10 bases fitting TRBD2. This CDR3 contains 16 residues. Germline V gene lookup returns CDR1 SGDLS and CDR2 YYNGEE. CDR3 DNA: TGTGCCAGCAGCGCCCCCGGGACTAGCGTTAAAGATGAGCAGTCCTTC. It encodes CASSAPGTSVKDEQSF.

This clonotype was observed at least ten times. V is TRBV9 and J is TRBJ1-6; tentatively, D is TRBD1 (6 bases). The CDR3 totals 15 residues. The V end was cut by 5 bases, the J end by 9 bases, with 18 bases between. Germline CDR1 and CDR2: SGDLS and YYNGEE. This chain's CDR3 is CASSVEQGRSSPLHF. The CDR3 DNA reads as TGTGCCAGCAGTGTCGAACAGGGAAGAAGTTCACCCCTCCACTTT.

This clonotype has ten or more counts. This rearrangement joins TRBV9 to TRBJ1-6; 7 positions match TRBD1. This CDR3 has 15 amino acids. CDR1 and CDR2 from the germline V gene are SGDLS and YYNGEE. V was clipped by 3 bases and J by 8 bases; unmatched bases: 8. In DNA form, the CDR3 reads TGTGCCAGCAGCGCCCGACAGGGAACAGATTCACCCCTCCACTTT. This encodes CASSARQGTDSPLHF. The complete variable domain, with remaining parts taken from reference TRBV9 and TRBJ1-6, reads DSGVTQTPKHLITATGQRVTLRCSPRSGDLSVYWYQQSLDQGLQFLIQYYNGEERAKGNILERFSAQQFPDLHSELNLSSLELGDSALYFCASSARQGTDSPLHFGNGTRLTVT.

This clonotype was recorded many times. The chain uses TRBV9 and TRBJ2-3; the match to TRBD2 covers 11 bases. CDR3 size: 17 residues. Germline V CDR1 and CDR2: SGDLS, YYNGEE. The junction had 13 bases not matched to a gene; V was cut back by 4 bases and J by 6 bases. CDR3: CASSFPVSGGDEDTQYF. The DNA of the CDR3 is TGTGCCAGCAGCTTCCCAGTTAGCGGGGGGGACGAGGATACGCAGTATTTT.

This clonotype was counted ten times or more. The chain joins TRBV9 to TRBJ2-5, with 8 positions matching TRBD2. The length of the CDR3 is 14 residues. Germline CDR1 reads SGDLS; CDR2 reads YYNGEE. V trimming: 3 bases; J trimming: 1 base; junction bases outside the gene matches: 2. The CDR3 sequence: CASSALAAQETQYF. The DNA of the CDR3 is TGTGCCAGCAGCGCACTAGCGGCCCAAGAGACCCAGTACTTC. Variable domain in full (rest from reference TRBV9 and TRBJ2-5): DSGVTQTPKHLITATGQRVTLRCSPRSGDLSVYWYQQSLDQGLQFLIQYYNGEERAKGNILERFSAQQFPDLHSELNLSSLELGDSALYFCASSALAAQETQYFGPGTRLLVL.

This clonotype was observed at least ten times. J is TRBJ2-5 and V is TRBV9; D perhaps matches TRBD1 (6 bases). Germline-derived CDR1 and CDR2 are SGDLS and YYNGEE. The CDR3 has 15 residues. V was cut by 4 bases and J by 4 bases, with 17 bases left in between. The CDR3 region is CASSPLGAHGETQYF. The CDR3 DNA is TGTGCCAGCAGCCCATTGGGGGCGCATGGAGAGACCCAGTACTTC.

This clonotype was seen ten or more times. The chain couples TRBV9 to TRBJ2-5; D may be TRBD2 (6 bases). The CDR3 length is 15 residues. CDR1 and CDR2 (germline): SGDLS, YYNGEE. Trimming stripped 1 base from V and 5 bases from J, with 15 bases between. This CDR3 is CASSVSGALPETQYF. The CDR3 nucleotides are TGTGCCAGCAGCGTATCGGGAGCCCTGCCGGAGACCCAGTACTTC.

Many counts were recorded for this clonotype. The genes are TRBV9 and TRBJ2-1, with D possibly matching TRBD2 (6 bases). V lost 4 bases to trimming and J lost 6 bases, with 17 bases between them. This CDR3 has 15 residues. Germline V gene data show CDR1 as SGDLS and CDR2 as YYNGEE. CDR3 amino acids: CASSKSGQLSNEQFF. Written as DNA, the CDR3 is TGTGCCAGCAGCAAGAGCGGGCAATTGAGCAATGAGCAGTTCTTC.

This clonotype has ten or more counts. This chain joins TRBV9 and TRBJ2-1; weak D call: TRBD2 (6 bases). The V gene's germline CDR1 is SGDLS and CDR2 YYNGEE. The ends were cut back, 0 bases at V and 3 bases at J, with 10 bases in the middle. The CDR3 spans 15 residues. The CDR3 coding sequence is TGTGCCAGCAGCGTAGACGGAGCGGGCTACAATGAGCAGTTCTTC. As protein: CASSVDGAGYNEQFF.

This clonotype was seen many times. The DNA of the CDR3 is TGTGCCAGCAGCCCGGTGGGGGGGGCGCTGGGCGAGACCCAGTACTTC. Its protein is CASSPVGGALGETQYF. The chain has TRBV9 and TRBJ2-5; perhaps TRBD2 as D (7 bases). The V and J ends lost 4 bases and 5 bases respectively, with 21 bases between them. Per germline, CDR1 SGDLS and CDR2 YYNGEE. The CDR3 has 16 residues.

At least ten counts were recorded for this clonotype. The V call is TRBV9, the J call TRBJ2-1, with a tentative D call TRBD1 (7 bases). The CDR3 is made up of 16 amino acids. Germline V gene data show CDR1 as SGDLS and CDR2 as YYNGEE. Trimming removed 3 bases at V and 4 bases at J, with 17 bases between. The CDR3 spells CASSARDQGGYNEQFF. CDR3 nucleotide sequence: TGTGCCAGCAGCGCCCGTGACCAGGGGGGATACAATGAGCAGTTCTTC.

This clonotype was seen ten or more times. The rearrangement uses TRBV9 and TRBJ2-3; the D gene is possibly TRBD2 (7 bases). The CDR3 is 16 residues long. The germline V gene has CDR1 SGDLS and CDR2 YYNGEE. V was shortened by 4 bases and J by 1 base, with 16 bases between the two germline ends. CDR3 in amino acids: CASSSQGGEGTDTQYF. The CDR3 DNA reads as TGTGCCAGCAGCTCCCAAGGGGGGGAAGGCACAGATACGCAGTATTTT.

This clonotype was recorded at least ten times. The chain recombines TRBV9 with TRBJ1-3, with D maybe TRBD1 (6 bases). Germline lookup yields CDR1 SGDLS and CDR2 YYNGEE. V shed 3 bases and J shed 0 bases, with 10 bases lying between them. The CDR3 extends over 15 amino acids. The CDR3 protein is CASSEGQHSGNTIYF. CDR3 coding DNA: TGTGCCAGCAGCGAAGGACAGCACTCTGGAAACACCATATATTTT.

This clonotype showed up many times. The chain couples TRBV9 to TRBJ2-3; TRBD2 matches 9 bases. The trim removed 0 bases at V and 6 bases at J, leaving 8 bases unmatched. The CDR3 runs 16 residues. The V gene's germline CDR1 is SGDLS and CDR2 YYNGEE. The CDR3 region has the DNA TGTGCCAGCAGCGTAGGTTCTAGCGGGGTTGGGGATACGCAGTATTTT. Amino acid sequence: CASSVGSSGVGDTQYF.